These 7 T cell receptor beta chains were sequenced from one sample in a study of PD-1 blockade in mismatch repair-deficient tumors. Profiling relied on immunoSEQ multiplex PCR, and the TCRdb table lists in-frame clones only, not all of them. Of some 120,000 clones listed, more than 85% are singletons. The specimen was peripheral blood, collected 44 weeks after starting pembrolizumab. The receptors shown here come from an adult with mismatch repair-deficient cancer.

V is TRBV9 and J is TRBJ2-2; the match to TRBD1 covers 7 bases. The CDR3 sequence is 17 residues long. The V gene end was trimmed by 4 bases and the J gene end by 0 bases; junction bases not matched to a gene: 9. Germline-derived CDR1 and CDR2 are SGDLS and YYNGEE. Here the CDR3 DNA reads TGTGCCAGCAGCTCCCCCCGACAGGGCTCGAACACCGGGGAGCTGTTTTTT. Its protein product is CASSSPRQGSNTGELFF.

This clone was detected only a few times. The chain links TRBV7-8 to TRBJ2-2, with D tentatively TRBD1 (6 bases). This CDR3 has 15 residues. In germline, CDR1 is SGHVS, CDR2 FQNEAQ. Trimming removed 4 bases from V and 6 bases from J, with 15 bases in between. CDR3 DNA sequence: TGTGCCAGCAGCTCCGGGACAAGCATCCCCGGGGAGCTGTTTTTT. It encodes CASSSGTSIPGELFF.

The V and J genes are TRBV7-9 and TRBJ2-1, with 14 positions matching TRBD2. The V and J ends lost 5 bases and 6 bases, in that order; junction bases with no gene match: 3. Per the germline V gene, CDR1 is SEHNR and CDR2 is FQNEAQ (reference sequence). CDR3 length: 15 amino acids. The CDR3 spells CASSPGLAGGNEQFF. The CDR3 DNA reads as TGTGCCAGCAGCCCTGGACTAGCGGGAGGCAATGAGCAGTTCTTC. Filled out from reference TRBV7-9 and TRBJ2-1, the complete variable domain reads DTGVSQNPRHKITKRGQNVTFRCDPISEHNRLYWYRQTLGQGPEFLTYFQNEAQLEKSRLLSDRFSAERPKGSFSTLEIQRTEQGDSAMYLCASSPGLAGGNEQFFGPGTRLTVL.

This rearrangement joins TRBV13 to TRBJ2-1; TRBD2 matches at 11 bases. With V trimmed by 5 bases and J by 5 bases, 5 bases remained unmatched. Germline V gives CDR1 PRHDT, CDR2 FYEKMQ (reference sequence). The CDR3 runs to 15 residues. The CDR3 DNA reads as TGTGCCAGCAGCCTCGGGACTAGCGGACACAATGAGCAGTTCTTC. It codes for CASSLGTSGHNEQFF.

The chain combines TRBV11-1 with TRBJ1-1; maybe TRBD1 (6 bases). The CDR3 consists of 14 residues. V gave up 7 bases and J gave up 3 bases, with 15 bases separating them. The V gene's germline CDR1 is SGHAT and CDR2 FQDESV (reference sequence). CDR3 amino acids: CASTLKGGYTEAFF. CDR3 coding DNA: TGTGCCAGCACCCTTAAGGGGGGTTACACTGAAGCTTTCTTT.

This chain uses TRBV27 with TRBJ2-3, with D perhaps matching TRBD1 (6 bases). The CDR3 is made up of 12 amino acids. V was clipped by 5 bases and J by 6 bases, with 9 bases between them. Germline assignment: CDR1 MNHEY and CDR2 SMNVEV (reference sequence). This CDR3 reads CASSQGGDTQYF. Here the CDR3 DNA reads TGTGCCAGCAGTCAAGGGGGTGATACGCAGTATTTT.

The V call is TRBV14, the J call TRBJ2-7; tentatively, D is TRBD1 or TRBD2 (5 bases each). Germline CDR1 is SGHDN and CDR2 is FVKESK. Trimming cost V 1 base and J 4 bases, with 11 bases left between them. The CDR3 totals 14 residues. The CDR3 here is CASSQVSWGYEQYF. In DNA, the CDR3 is TGTGCCAGCAGCCAAGTAAGCTGGGGGTACGAGCAGTACTTC.